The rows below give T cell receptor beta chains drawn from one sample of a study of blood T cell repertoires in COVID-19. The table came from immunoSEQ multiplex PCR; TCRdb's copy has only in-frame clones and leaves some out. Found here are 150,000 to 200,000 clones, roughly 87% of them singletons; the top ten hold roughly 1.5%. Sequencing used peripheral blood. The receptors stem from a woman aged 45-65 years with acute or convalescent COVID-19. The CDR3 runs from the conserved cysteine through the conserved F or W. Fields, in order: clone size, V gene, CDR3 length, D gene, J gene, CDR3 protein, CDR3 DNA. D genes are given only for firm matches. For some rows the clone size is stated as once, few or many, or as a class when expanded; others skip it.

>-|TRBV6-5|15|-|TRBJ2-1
CASSYSQGSYNEQFF
TGTGCCAGCAGTTACTCTCAGGGCTCCTACAATGAGCAGTTCTTC
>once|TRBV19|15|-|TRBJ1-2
CASSIMQNFNYGYTF
TGTGCCAGTAGTATCATGCAGAATTTTAACTATGGCTACACCTTC
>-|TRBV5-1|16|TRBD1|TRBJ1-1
CASSESGGESWTEAFF
TGCGCCAGCAGCGAGTCAGGGGGCGAAAGTTGGACTGAAGCTTTCTTT
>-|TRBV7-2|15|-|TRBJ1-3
CASSLGTAIGNTIYF
TGTGCCAGCAGCTTAGGTACAGCTATCGGAAACACCATATATTTT
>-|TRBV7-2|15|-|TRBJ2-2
CASSSQTSFSGELFF
TGTGCCAGCAGCTCCCAGACTAGTTTTTCCGGGGAGCTGTTTTTT
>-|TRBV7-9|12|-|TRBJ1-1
CASSVPAGEAFF
TGTGCCAGCAGCGTACCGGCGGGTGAAGCTTTCTTT
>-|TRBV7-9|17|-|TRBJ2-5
CASSLAYPDTNQETQYF
TGTGCCAGCAGCTTAGCCTACCCTGATACTAACCAAGAGACCCAGTACTTC
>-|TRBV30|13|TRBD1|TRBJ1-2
CAWSSQGAKGYTF
TGTGCCTGGAGTTCCCAGGGGGCGAAGGGCTACACCTTC
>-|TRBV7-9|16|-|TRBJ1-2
CASSPRDTRIDNGYTF
TGTGCCAGCAGCCCCCGGGACACCAGGATAGACAATGGCTACACCTTC
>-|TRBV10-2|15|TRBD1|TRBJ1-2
CASREDRGFTRGYTF
TGCGCCAGCAGGGAAGACAGGGGATTTACGCGTGGCTACACCTTC
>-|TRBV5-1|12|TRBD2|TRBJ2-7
CASRGDTYEQYF
TGCGCCAGCCGGGGGGATACCTACGAGCAGTACTTC
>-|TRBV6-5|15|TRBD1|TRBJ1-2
CASSPRVPTGFGYTF
TGTGCCAGCAGTCCACGGGTCCCGACAGGGTTTGGCTACACCTTC
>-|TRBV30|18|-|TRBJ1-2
CAWSDLPLRHRPNYGYTF
TGTGCCTGGAGTGACCTTCCCCTTCGGCACAGGCCTAACTATGGCTACACCTTC
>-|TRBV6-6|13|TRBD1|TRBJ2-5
CASNLRGPETQYF
TGTGCCAGCAATCTCAGGGGGCCTGAGACCCAGTACTTC
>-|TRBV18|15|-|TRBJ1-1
CASSPPTGYITEAFF
TGTGCCAGCTCACCACCGACAGGATACATCACTGAAGCTTTCTTT
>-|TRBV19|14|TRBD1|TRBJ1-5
CASSGTGGDQPQHF
TGTGCCAGTAGCGGGACAGGGGGGGATCAGCCCCAGCATTTT
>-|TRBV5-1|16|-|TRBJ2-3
CASSQTRLASTDTQYF
TGCGCCAGCAGCCAGACGCGTTTAGCTAGCACAGATACGCAGTATTTT
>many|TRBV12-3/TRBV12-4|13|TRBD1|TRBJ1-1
CATTALDRGEAFF
TGTGCCACCACCGCCTTAGACAGGGGTGAAGCTTTCTTT
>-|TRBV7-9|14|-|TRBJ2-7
CASSPSTGTYEQYF
TGTGCCAGCAGCCCGTCGACTGGAACCTACGAGCAGTACTTC
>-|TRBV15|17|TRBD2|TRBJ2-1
CATSRIAGGQLGNEQFF
TGTGCCACCAGCAGAATAGCGGGGGGGCAATTAGGCAATGAGCAGTTCTTC
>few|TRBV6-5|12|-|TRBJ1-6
CASSYEGSPLHF
TGTGCCAGCAGTTACGAGGGTTCACCCCTCCACTTT
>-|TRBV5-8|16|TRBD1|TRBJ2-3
CASSTGGQGAINTQYF
TGTGCCAGCAGCACTGGAGGACAGGGGGCTATAAATACGCAGTATTTT
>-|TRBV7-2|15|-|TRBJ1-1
CASSLARGIGTEAFF
TGTGCCAGCAGCTTAGCGCGAGGGATCGGCACTGAAGCTTTCTTT
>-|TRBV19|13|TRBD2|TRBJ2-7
CASKLAGAGEQYF
TGTGCCAGTAAGCTAGCGGGAGCAGGCGAGCAGTACTTC
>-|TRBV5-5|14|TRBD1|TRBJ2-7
CASSLGDRKSEQYF
TGTGCCAGCAGCTTGGGGGACAGGAAGTCCGAGCAGTACTTC
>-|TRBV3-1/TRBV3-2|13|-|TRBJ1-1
CASSHLGGTEAFF
TGTGCCAGCAGCCACCTGGGGGGCACTGAAGCTTTCTTT
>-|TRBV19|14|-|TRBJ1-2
CASRRKGYDYGYTF
TGTGCCAGTAGGCGAAAGGGGTATGATTATGGCTACACCTTC
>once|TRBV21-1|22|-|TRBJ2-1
CASSALLAGGPVYPSSYNEQFF
TGTGCCAGCAGCGCTCTACTAGCGGGAGGGCCCGTGTACCCCAGCTCCTACAATGAGCAGTTCTTC
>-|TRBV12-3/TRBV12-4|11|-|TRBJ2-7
CASSRGYEQYF
TGTGCCAGCAGCCGAGGGTACGAGCAGTACTTC
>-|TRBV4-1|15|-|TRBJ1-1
CASSQGVVMNTEAFF
TGCGCCAGCAGCCAAGGAGTGGTCATGAACACTGAAGCTTTCTTT
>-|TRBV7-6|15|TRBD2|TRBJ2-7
CASSLGGGRSNEQYF
TGTGCCAGCAGCTTAGGGGGCGGGAGGAGTAACGAGCAGTACTTC
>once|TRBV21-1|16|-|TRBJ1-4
CASSKCLVATNEKLFF
TGTGCCAGCAGCAAATGTCTTGTTGCAACTAATGAAAAACTGTTTTTT
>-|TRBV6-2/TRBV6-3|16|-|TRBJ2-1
CASSYGRLRSYNEQFF
TGTGCCAGCAGTTACGGAAGACTAAGATCCTACAATGAGCAGTTCTTC
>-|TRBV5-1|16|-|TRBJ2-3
CASSIGSGVSTDTQYF
TGCGCCAGCAGCATCGGTAGCGGAGTCAGCACAGATACGCAGTATTTT
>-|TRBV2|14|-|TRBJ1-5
CASRGDNSNQPQHF
TGTGCCAGCAGAGGGGACAACAGCAATCAGCCCCAGCATTTT
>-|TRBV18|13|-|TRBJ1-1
CASSTGLDTEAFF
TGTGCCAGCTCAACAGGGTTGGACACTGAAGCTTTCTTT
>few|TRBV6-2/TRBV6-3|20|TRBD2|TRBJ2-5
CASSYGASGGFGSVQETQYF
TGTGCCAGCAGTTACGGGGCTAGCGGTGGTTTCGGGAGTGTCCAAGAGACCCAGTACTTC
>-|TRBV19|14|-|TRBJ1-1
CASSMPAGGTEAFF
TGTGCCAGTAGTATGCCCGCCGGGGGCACTGAAGCTTTCTTT
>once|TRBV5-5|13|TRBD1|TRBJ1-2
CASSRAQGASYTF
TGTGCCAGCAGCCGGGCGCAGGGGGCGAGCTACACCTTC
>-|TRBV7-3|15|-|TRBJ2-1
CASSPQGGLQHEQFF
TGTGCCAGCAGCCCCCAAGGCGGCCTACAACATGAGCAGTTCTTC
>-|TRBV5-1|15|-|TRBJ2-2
CASSMPGANTGELFF
TGCGCCAGCAGCATGCCGGGAGCGAACACCGGGGAGCTGTTTTTT
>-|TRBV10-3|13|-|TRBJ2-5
CAISGTPQETQYF
TGTGCCATCAGCGGGACACCCCAAGAGACCCAGTACTTC
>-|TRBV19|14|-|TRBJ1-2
CASSKDGQNYGYTF
TGTGCCAGTAGTAAAGATGGGCAGAACTATGGCTACACCTTC
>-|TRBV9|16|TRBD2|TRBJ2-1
CASSVGVGLAVRRQFF
TGTGCCAGCAGCGTAGGAGTAGGACTAGCGGTAAGAAGGCAGTTCTTC
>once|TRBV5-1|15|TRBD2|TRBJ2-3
CASSLSGGFFDTQYF
TGCGCCAGCAGCCTTAGCGGGGGTTTCTTTGATACGCAGTATTTT
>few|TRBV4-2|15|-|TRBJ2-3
CASSQGTGNTDTQYF
TGTGCCAGCAGCCAAGGAACAGGGAACACAGATACGCAGTATTTT
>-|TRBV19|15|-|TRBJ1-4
CASSPGSATNEKLFF
TGTGCCAGTAGCCCCGGGTCTGCAACTAATGAAAAACTGTTTTTT
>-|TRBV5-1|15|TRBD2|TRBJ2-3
CASSFEREGPDTQYF
TGCGCCAGCAGCTTTGAGCGGGAGGGCCCGGATACGCAGTATTTT
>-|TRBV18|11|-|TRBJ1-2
CASSPGDGYTF
TGTGCCAGCTCACCAGGAGATGGCTACACCTTC
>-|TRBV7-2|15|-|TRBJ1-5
CASSPVGGENQPQHF
TGTGCCAGCAGCCCCGTAGGGGGTGAGAATCAGCCCCAGCATTTT
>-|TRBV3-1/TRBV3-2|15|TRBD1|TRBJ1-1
CASSLQGALDTEAFF
TGTGCCAGCAGCCTTCAGGGGGCTCTTGACACTGAAGCTTTCTTT